This TCR beta chain was recovered during a study of blood T cells in healthy people across ages. Germline lookup yields CDR1 SQVTM and CDR2 ANQGSEA. Trimming took off 7 bases at V and 2 bases at J, with 9 bases between the two ends. CDR3 length equals 11 residues. This clonotype was counted only a few times. The antigen is unknown. Using a J-beta primer mix together with a sample-barcoded 5' primer, a second PCR was run for roughly 6 to 12 cycles. TCRdb fed the 5' RACE reads into MiXCR, producing one record per CDR3 protein. The sample yields 1.2 million to 1.5 million distinct CDR3 sequences, around 55% seen once. General study findings and limits: Any conclusive comparison of naive versus antigen-experienced cells was prevented by using unsorted PBMCs.

The chain has TRBV29-1 and TRBJ2-7; D not certain. The specimen was blood. The receptor's source is a man aged 18 to 30 in good health. The CDR3 DNA sequence: TGCAGCGCCGCACATACCTACGAGCAGTACTTC. Protein product: CSAAHTYEQYF.